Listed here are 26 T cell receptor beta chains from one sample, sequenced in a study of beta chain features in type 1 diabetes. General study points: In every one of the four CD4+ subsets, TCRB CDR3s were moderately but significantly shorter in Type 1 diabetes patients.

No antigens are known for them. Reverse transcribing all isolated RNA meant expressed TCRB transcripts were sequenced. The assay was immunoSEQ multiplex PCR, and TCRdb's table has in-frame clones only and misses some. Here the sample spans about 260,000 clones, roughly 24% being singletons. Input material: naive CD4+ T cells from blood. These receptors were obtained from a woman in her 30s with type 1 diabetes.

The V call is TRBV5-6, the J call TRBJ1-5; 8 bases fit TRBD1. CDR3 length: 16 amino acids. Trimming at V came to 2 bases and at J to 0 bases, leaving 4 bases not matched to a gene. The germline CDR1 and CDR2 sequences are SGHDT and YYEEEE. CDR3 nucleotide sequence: TGTGCCAGCAGCTTCGGACAGGGATATAGCAATCAGCCCCAGCATTTT. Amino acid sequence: CASSFGQGYSNQPQHF.

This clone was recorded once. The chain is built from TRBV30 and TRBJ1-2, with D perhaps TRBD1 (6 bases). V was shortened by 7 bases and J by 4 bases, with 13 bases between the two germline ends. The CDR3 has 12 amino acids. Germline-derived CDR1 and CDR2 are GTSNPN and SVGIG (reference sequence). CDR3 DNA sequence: TGTGCCTCAGGGGTTGGAGGCTATGGCTACACCTTC. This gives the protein CASGVGGYGYTF.

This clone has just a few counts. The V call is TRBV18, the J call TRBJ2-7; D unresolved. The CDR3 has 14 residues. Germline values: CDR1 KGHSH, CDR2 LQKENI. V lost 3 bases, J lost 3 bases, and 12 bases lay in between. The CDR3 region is CASSPKANNYEQYF. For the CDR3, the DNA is TGTGCCAGCTCACCTAAAGCGAACAACTACGAGCAGTACTTC. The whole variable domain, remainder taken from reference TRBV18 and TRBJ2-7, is NAGVMQNPRHLVRRRGQEARLRCSPMKGHSHVYWYRQLPEEGLKFMVYLQKENIIDESGMPKERFSAEFPKEGPSILRIQQVVRGDSAAYFCASSPKANNYEQYFGPGTRLTVT.

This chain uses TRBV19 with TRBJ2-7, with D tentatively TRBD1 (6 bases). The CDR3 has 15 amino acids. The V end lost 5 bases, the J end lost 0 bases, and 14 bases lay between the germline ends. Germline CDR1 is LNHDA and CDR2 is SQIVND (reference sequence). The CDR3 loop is CASSGPGTPSYEQYF. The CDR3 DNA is TGTGCCAGTAGTGGACCCGGGACACCCTCCTACGAGCAGTACTTC.

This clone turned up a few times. The CDR3 DNA reads as TGTGCCACCAGCAGAGCCGTGGTAGCGGGGCCCACCGGGGAGCTGTTTTTT. Translating gives CATSRAVVAGPTGELFF. The V gene is TRBV15, the J gene TRBJ2-2, with 8 bases lining up with TRBD2. V shed 1 base, J shed 4 bases, and the junction held 8 bases outside the gene matches. The CDR3 runs 17 residues. Germline values: CDR1 LNHNV, CDR2 YYDKDF (reference sequence).

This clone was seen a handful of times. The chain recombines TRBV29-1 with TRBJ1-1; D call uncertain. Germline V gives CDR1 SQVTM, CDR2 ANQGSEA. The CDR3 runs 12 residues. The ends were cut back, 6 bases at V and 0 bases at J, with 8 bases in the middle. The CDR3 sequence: CSVLGMNTEAFF. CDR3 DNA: TGCAGCGTACTGGGCATGAACACTGAAGCTTTCTTT.

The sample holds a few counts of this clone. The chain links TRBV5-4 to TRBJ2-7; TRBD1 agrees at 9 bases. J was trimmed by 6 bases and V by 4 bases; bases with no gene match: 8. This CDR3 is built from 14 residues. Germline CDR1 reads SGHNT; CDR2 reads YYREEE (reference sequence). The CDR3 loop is CASSQADRGSEQYF. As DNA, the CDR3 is TGTGCCAGCAGCCAAGCCGACAGGGGGAGCGAGCAGTACTTC.

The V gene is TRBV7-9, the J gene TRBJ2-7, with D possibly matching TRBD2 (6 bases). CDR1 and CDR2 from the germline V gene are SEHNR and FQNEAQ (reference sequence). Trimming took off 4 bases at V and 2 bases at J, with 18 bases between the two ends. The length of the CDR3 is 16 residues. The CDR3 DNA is TGTGCCAGCAGCTCACCCCGACCTAGCGAAACCTACGAGCAGTACTTC. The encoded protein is CASSSPRPSETYEQYF. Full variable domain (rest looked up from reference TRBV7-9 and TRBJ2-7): DTGVSQNPRHKITKRGQNVTFRCDPISEHNRLYWYRQTLGQGPEFLTYFQNEAQLEKSRLLSDRFSAERPKGSFSTLEIQRTEQGDSAMYLCASSSPRPSETYEQYFGPGTRLTVT.

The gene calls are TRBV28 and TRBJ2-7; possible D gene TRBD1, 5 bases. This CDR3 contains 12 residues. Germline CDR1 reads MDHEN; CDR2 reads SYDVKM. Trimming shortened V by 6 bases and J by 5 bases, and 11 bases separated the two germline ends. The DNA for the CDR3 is TGTGCCAGCAGCCAGGGCTGGGACGAGCAGTACTTC. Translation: CASSQGWDEQYF. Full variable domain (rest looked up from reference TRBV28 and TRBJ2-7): DVKVTQSSRYLVKRTGEKVFLECVQDMDHENMFWYRQDPGLGLRLIYFSYDVKMKEKGDIPEGYSVSREKKERFSLILESASTNQTSMYLCASSQGWDEQYFGPGTRLTVT.

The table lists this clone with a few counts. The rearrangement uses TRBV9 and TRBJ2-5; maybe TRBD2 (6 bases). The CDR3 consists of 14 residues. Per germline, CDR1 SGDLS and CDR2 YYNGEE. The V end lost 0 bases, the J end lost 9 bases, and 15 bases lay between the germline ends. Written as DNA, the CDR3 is TGTGCCAGCAGCGTAGCGGCTAGCGCCGGGCCCCAGTACTTC. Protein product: CASSVAASAGPQYF.

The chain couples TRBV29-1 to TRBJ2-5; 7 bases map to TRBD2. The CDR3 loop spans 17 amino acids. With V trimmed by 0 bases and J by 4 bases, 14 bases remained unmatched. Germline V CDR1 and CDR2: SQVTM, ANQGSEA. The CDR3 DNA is TGCAGCGTTGAAGATCTGGCGTGGGGGGGAGCGGGAGAGACCCAGTACTTC. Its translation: CSVEDLAWGGAGETQYF.

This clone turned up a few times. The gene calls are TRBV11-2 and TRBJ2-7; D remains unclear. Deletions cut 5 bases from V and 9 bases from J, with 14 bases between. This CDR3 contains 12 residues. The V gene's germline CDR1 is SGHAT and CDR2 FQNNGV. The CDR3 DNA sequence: TGTGCCAGCAGCCCGGAGCGACGAGCGCAGTACTTC. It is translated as CASSPERRAQYF.

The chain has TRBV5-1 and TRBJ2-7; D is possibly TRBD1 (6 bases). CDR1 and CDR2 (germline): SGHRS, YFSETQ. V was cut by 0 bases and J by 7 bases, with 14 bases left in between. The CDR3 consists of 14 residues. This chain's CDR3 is CASSLDARGAEQYF. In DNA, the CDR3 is TGCGCCAGCAGCTTGGACGCCAGGGGTGCGGAGCAGTACTTC.

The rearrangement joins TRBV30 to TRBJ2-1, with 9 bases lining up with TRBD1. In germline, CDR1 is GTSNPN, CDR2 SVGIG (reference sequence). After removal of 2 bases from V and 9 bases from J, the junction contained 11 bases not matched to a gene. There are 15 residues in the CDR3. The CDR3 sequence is CAWSPGGDRVGEQFF. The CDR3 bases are TGTGCCTGGAGTCCAGGGGGGGACAGGGTCGGTGAGCAGTTCTTC.

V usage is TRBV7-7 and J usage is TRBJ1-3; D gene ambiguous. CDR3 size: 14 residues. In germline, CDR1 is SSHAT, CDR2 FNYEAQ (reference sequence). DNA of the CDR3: TGTGCTAGTTCTGGAGGGAGTCCTGGAAACACCATATATTTT. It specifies CASSGGSPGNTIYF.

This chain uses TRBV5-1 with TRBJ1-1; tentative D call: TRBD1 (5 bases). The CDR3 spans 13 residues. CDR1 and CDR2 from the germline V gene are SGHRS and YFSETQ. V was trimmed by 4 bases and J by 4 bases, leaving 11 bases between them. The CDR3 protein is CASSETVSTEAFF. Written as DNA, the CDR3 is TGCGCCAGCAGCGAGACAGTGAGCACTGAAGCTTTCTTT.

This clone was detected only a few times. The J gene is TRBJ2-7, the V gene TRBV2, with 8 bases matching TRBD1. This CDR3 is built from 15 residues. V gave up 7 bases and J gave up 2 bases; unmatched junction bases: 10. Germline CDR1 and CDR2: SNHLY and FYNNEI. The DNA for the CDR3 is TGTGCCAGCATCGTCCGGGACAGGAGCGCCTACGAGCAGTACTTC. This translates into CASIVRDRSAYEQYF.

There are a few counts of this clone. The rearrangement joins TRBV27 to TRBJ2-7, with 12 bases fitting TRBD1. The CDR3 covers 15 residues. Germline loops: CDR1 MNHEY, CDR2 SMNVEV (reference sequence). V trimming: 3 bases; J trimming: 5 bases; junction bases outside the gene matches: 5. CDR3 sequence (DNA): TGTGCCAGCAGTTTCGGCGGGACAGGGGGCAACGAGCAGTACTTC. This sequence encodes CASSFGGTGGNEQYF.

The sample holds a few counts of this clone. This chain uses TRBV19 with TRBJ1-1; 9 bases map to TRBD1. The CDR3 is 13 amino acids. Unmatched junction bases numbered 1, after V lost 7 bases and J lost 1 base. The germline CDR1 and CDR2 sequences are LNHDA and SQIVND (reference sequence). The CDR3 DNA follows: TGTGCCAGTATGGGACAGGGGAACACTGAAGCTTTCTTT. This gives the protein CASMGQGNTEAFF.

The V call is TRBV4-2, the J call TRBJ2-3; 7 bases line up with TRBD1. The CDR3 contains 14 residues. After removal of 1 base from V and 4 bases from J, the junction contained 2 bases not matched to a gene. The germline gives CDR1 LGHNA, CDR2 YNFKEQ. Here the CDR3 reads CASSQGQGSDTQYF. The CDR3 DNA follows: TGTGCCAGCAGCCAAGGACAGGGCTCAGATACGCAGTATTTT.

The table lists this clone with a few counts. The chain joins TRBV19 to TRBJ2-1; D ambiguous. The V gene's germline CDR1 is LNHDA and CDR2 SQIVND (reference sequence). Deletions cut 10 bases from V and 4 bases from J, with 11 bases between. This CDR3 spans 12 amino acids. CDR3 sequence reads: CAITDGYNEQFF. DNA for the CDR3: TGTGCCATCACAGACGGATACAATGAGCAGTTCTTC. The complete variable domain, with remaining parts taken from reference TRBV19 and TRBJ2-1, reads DGGITQSPKYLFRKEGQNVTLSCEQNLNHDAMYWYRQDPGQGLRLIYYSQIVNDFQKGDIAEGYSVSREKKESFPLTVTSAQKNPTAFYLCAITDGYNEQFFGPGTRLTVL.

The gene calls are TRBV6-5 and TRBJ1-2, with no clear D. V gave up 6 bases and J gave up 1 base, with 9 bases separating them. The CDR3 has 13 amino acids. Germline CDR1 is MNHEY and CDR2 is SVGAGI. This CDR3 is CASSVTVNYGYTF. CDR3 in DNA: TGTGCCAGCAGCGTAACAGTTAACTATGGCTACACCTTC.

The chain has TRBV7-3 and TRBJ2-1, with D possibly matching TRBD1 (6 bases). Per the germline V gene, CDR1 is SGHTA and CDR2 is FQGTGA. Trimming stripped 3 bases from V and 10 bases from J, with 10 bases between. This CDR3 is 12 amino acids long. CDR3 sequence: CASSFLGQEQFF. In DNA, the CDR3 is TGTGCCAGCAGCTTCTTGGGACAAGAGCAGTTCTTC.

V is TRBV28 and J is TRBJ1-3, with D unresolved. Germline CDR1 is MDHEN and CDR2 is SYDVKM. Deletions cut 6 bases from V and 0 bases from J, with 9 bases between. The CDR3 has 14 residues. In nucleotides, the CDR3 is TGTGCCAGCAGCTCCACAGACTCTGGAAACACCATATATTTT. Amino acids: CASSSTDSGNTIYF.

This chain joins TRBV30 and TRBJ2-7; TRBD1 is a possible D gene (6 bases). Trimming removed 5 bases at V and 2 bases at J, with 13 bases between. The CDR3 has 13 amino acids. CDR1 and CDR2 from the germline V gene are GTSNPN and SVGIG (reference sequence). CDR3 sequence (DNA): TGTGCCTGGTGCCCAGGGGATACCTACGAGCAGTACTTC. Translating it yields CAWCPGDTYEQYF.

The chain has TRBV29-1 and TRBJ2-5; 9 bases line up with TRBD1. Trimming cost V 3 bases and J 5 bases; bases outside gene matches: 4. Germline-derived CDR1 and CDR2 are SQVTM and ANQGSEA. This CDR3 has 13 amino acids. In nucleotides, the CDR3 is TGCAGCGTTGAGACAGGGACAGGGGAGACCCAGTACTTC. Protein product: CSVETGTGETQYF.